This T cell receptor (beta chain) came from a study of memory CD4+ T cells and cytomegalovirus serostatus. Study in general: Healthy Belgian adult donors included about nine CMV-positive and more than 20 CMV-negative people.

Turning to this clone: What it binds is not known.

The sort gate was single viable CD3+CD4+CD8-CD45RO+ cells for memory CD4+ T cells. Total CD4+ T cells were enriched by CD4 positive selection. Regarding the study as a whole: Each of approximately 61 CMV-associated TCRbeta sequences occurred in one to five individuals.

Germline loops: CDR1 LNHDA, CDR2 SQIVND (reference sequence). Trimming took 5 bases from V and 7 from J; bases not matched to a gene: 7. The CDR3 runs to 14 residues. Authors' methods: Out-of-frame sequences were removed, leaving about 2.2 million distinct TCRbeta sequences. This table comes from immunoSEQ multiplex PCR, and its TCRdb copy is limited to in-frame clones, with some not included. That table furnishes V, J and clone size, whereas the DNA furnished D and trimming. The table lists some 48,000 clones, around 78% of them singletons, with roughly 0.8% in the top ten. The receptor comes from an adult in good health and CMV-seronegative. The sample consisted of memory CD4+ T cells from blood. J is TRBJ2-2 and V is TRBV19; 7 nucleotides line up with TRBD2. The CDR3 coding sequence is TGTGCCAGTAGTTCGAGCGGGGCAAGCGGGGAGCTGTTTTTT. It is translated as CASSSSGASGELFF.